Listed here are 8 T cell receptor beta chains from one sample, sequenced in a study of blood T cell repertoires in COVID-19. Some clones are missing from TCRdb's copy, which holds only in-frame ones; the method was immunoSEQ multiplex PCR. The sample gives some 200,000 clones, 70% to 90% of which show up once; 5% to 6.5% is in the top ten. Sequencing input: peripheral blood. These receptors were taken from a man older than 75 with acute or convalescent COVID-19.

The chain joins TRBV11-2 to TRBJ2-1; 11 positions agree with TRBD2. Trimming at V came to 6 bases and at J to 6 bases, leaving 10 bases not matched to a gene. Looked up from germline, CDR1 is SGHAT and CDR2 is FQNNGV. CDR3 length: 16 residues. For the CDR3, the DNA is TGTGCCAGCAGGAAAGGGACTAGCGGAAACCTCAATGAGCAGTTCTTC. It translates to CASRKGTSGNLNEQFF.

This chain joins TRBV7-3 and TRBJ2-1; D might be TRBD2 (6 bases). The V and J ends lost 3 bases and 8 bases respectively, with 8 bases between them. Germline V CDR1 and CDR2: SGHTA, FQGTGA. This CDR3 contains 12 residues. The CDR3 loop is CASSFWGDEQFF. The CDR3 DNA sequence: TGTGCCAGCAGCTTCTGGGGGGATGAGCAGTTCTTC.

This rearrangement joins TRBV4-3 to TRBJ2-1; 11 nucleotides align to TRBD2. CDR1 is LGHNA and CDR2 is YSLEER in the germline V gene. The junction had 4 bases not matched to a gene; V was cut back by 0 bases and J by 9 bases. The CDR3 is 15 residues long. CDR3 coding DNA: TGCGCCAGCAGCCAAGATCGTCTAGCGGGAGGTGAGCAGTTCTTC. It yields the protein CASSQDRLAGGEQFF.

The rearrangement links TRBV6-6 to TRBJ2-7; D ambiguous. The CDR3 is 13 residues long. Trimming cost V 1 base and J 1 base, with 5 bases left between them. The germline gives CDR1 MNHNY, CDR2 SVGAGI (reference sequence). For the CDR3, the DNA is TGTGCCAGCAGTTACTTCCCGTCCTACGAGCAGTACTTC. Protein sequence: CASSYFPSYEQYF.

The rearrangement links TRBV5-1 to TRBJ2-7, with D tentatively TRBD2 (6 bases). CDR3 size: 13 residues. V was trimmed by 4 bases and J by 5 bases, leaving 13 bases between them. Germline CDR1 SGHRS, CDR2 YFSETQ. In nucleotides, the CDR3 is TGCGCCAGCAGCGTCGCGCGGGGCCACGAGCAGTACTTC. Translation: CASSVARGHEQYF.

The chain recombines TRBV6-6 with TRBJ2-5, with a tentative D call TRBD1 (6 bases). The CDR3 spans 14 residues. Germline V lookup: CDR1 MNHNY, CDR2 SVGAGI (reference sequence). V was shortened by 5 bases and J by 5 bases, with 15 bases between the two germline ends. CDR3 amino acids: CASSPATGHETQYF. The CDR3, as DNA: TGTGCCAGCAGTCCCGCCACAGGGCATGAGACCCAGTACTTC.

The chain is built from TRBV6-5 and TRBJ2-3; 9 nucleotides agree with TRBD1. The germline gives CDR1 MNHEY, CDR2 SVGAGI. Trimming at V came to 6 bases and at J to 8 bases, leaving 3 bases not matched to a gene. CDR3 length: 12 amino acids. The CDR3 protein is CASRATGGTQYF. The CDR3 region has the DNA TGTGCCAGCAGGGCGACAGGGGGTACGCAGTATTTT.

The J gene is TRBJ2-1, the V gene TRBV7-2; 10 nucleotides line up with TRBD2. Per germline, CDR1 SGHTA and CDR2 FQGNSA. The length of the CDR3 is 19 residues. V shed 2 bases and J 0 bases; nucleotides not matched to a gene: 10. The CDR3: CASSLKREGLRSSYNEQFF. CDR3 DNA sequence: TGTGCCAGCAGCTTAAAGCGGGAGGGCCTCCGGAGCTCCTACAATGAGCAGTTCTTC.